This is a list of T cell receptor beta chains from one sample in a study of tumor-infiltrating lymphocytes in primary liver carcinoma. TCRdb ran MiXCR on the multiplex PCR reads and lists one entry per CDR3 protein. The data hold 100,000 or so distinct CDR3 sequences, with under 70% observed a single time. Sequenced input: liver tumor tissue from sampling region 2. These receptor sequences come from an older woman with primary liver carcinoma and hepatitis B virus infection. CDR3s leave out the opening cysteine and the closing phenylalanine or tryptophan.

CDR3aa: ISSLGTGANQPQH
v_gene: TRBV5-6

CDR3aa: ASSLRNTGELF
v_gene: TRBV5-1

CDR3aa: ASSQDPWAQGGEQF
v_gene: TRBV4-1

CDR3aa: ASRPSASSIDTQY
v_gene: TRBV11-2

CDR3aa: ASSLRDRGSQQF
v_gene: TRBV11-3

CDR3aa: ASSVALSTGNSGNIIY
v_gene: TRBV4-2

CDR3aa: ASSYSGHRSSYEQY
v_gene: TRBV6-6

CDR3aa: ASSLGQGVGVTEVF
v_gene: TRBV6-5

CDR3aa: AGSPTSGRAGEAQY
v_gene: TRBV12-3/TRBV12-4

CDR3aa: ANSPIETRRPQH
v_gene: TRBV4-1

CDR3aa: ASSPGLAGVYNEQF
v_gene: TRBV28

CDR3aa: ASSAGQGGLAGFNEQF
v_gene: TRBV11-3

CDR3aa: ASSRTGGAATNEKLF
v_gene: TRBV7-9

CDR3aa: LSSSRVGTSNTEAF
v_gene: TRBV11-1

CDR3aa: SIADPAGANYNEQF
v_gene: TRBV29-1

CDR3aa: ASSPRLAGYYEQC
v_gene: TRBV6-5

CDR3aa: TSAHSGPSYNEQF
v_gene: TRBV11-1

CDR3aa: ASSLSGREHEQC
v_gene: TRBV11-3

CDR3aa: AWSVGSLSGSYEQY
v_gene: TRBV30

CDR3aa: ASSLRTGTGSNNEQF
v_gene: TRBV12-3/TRBV12-4

CDR3aa: ASSQGHPRGPPGELF
v_gene: TRBV4-1

CDR3aa: ARRRSGGENQPQY
v_gene: TRBV6-5

CDR3aa: ARSSGRAQGWTEAF
v_gene: TRBV6-5

CDR3aa: ASSQSTGVVDTGELL
v_gene: TRBV6-6

CDR3aa: ASSGTVTFYGYT
v_gene: TRBV2

CDR3aa: SVASVGNTIY
v_gene: TRBV29-1

CDR3aa: ASRTSGGAEGQF
v_gene: TRBV7-3

CDR3aa: SSSFGLAGGISETQY
v_gene: TRBV5-1

CDR3aa: ASSRGGLYNEQF
v_gene: TRBV6-5

CDR3aa: ATVGSPHCEQY
v_gene: TRBV28

CDR3aa: DSRDLTKSQH
v_gene: TRBV6-1

CDR3aa: ASSDNSNQPQH
v_gene: TRBV10-2

CDR3aa: ATSGTSGIGSHNEQF
v_gene: TRBV24-1

CDR3aa: ASSPYLAGGSYEQY
v_gene: TRBV6-1

CDR3aa: ASSFVRKVYEQY
v_gene: TRBV28

CDR3aa: ASSAGRRTYEQY
v_gene: TRBV13

CDR3aa: ASRKTGVDYNEQF
v_gene: TRBV12-3/TRBV12-4

CDR3aa: SVDLEGRRIGQF
v_gene: TRBV29-1

CDR3aa: ASLEGNTEAF
v_gene: TRBV11-2

CDR3aa: ASNLTGTGNSLLH
v_gene: TRBV6-5

CDR3aa: SVNGGSTDTQY
v_gene: TRBV29-1

CDR3aa: ASSPQGGAGVDEQY
v_gene: TRBV5-4

CDR3aa: ASSQTSGNGGHY
v_gene: TRBV11-2

CDR3aa: ATSRAGGGGPNNQPQH
v_gene: TRBV15

CDR3aa: ASSDRGTRDRYQSQH
v_gene: TRBV6-1

CDR3aa: ARSETLGGIAGNEQF
v_gene: TRBV9

CDR3aa: NFERASGSSYNEQF
v_gene: TRBV29-1

CDR3aa: NARLLGEGLRDTQY
v_gene: TRBV29-1